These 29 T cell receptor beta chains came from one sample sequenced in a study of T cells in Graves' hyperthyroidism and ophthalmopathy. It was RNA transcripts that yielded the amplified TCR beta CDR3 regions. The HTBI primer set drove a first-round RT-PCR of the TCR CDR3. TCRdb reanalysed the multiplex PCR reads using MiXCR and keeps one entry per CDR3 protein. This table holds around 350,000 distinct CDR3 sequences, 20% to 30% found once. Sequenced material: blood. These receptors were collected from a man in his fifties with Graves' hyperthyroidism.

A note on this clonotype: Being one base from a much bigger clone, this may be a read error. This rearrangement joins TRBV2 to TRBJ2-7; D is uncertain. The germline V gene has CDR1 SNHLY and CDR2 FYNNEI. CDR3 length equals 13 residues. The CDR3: CASSPYPLYKQYF. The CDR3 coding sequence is TGTGCCAGCAGTCCCTACCCCCTCTACAAGCAGTACTTC.

The CDR3 here is CASSFPGGGLGQPQHF. CDR3 nucleotides: TGTGCCAGCAGTTTCCCCGGCGGCGGACTCGGTCAGCCCCAGCATTTT. The chain recombines TRBV6-5 with TRBJ1-5; D call uncertain. Germline-derived CDR1 and CDR2 are MNHEY and SVGAGI. The CDR3 contains 16 residues. V was shortened by 4 bases and J by 6 bases, with 19 bases between the two germline ends.

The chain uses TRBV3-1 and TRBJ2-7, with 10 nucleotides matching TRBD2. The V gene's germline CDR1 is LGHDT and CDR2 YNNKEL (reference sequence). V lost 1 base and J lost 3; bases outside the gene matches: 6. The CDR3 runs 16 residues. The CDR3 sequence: CASSQGLAGVVYEQYF. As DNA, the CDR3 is TGTGCCAGCAGCCAAGGGCTAGCGGGAGTAGTCTACGAGCAGTACTTC.

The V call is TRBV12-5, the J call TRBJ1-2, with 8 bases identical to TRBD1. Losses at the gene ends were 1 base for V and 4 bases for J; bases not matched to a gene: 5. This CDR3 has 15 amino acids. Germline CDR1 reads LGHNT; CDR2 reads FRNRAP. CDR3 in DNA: TGTGCTAGTGGTTTGGACGGACAGGGCCTCTATGGCTACACCTTC. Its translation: CASGLDGQGLYGYTF.

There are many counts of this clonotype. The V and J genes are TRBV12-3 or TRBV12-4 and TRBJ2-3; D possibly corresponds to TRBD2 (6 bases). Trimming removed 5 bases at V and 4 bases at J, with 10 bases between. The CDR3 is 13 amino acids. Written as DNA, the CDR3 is TGTGCCAGCAGTCGGGGCGGGGCAGATACGCAGTATTTT. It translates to CASSRGGADTQYF.

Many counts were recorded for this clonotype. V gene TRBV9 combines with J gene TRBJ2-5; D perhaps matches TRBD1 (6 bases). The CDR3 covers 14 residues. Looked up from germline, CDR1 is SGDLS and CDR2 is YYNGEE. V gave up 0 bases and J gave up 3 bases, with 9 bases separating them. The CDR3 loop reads CASSVAQGKETQYF. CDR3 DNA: TGTGCCAGCAGCGTAGCACAGGGTAAAGAGACCCAGTACTTC.

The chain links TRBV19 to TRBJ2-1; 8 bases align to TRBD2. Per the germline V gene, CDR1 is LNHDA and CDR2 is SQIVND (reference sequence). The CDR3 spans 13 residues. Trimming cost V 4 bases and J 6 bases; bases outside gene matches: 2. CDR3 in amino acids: CASSSGRFNEQFF. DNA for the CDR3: TGTGCCAGTAGTAGCGGGAGGTTCAATGAGCAGTTCTTC. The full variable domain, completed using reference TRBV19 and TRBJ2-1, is DGGITQSPKYLFRKEGQNVTLSCEQNLNHDAMYWYRQDPGQGLRLIYYSQIVNDFQKGDIAEGYSVSREKKESFPLTVTSAQKNPTAFYLCASSSGRFNEQFFGPGTRLTVL.

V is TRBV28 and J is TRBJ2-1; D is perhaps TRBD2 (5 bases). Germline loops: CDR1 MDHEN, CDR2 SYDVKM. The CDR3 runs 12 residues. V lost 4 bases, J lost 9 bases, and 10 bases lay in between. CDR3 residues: CASSSSSPEQFF. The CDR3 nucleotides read TGTGCCAGCAGTTCCTCTAGCCCTGAGCAGTTCTTC.

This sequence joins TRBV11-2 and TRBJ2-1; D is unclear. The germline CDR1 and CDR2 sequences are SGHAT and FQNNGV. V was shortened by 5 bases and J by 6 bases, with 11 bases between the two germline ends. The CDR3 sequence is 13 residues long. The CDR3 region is CASSDRVGNEQFF. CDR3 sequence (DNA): TGTGCCAGCAGCGACCGGGTGGGCAATGAGCAGTTCTTC.

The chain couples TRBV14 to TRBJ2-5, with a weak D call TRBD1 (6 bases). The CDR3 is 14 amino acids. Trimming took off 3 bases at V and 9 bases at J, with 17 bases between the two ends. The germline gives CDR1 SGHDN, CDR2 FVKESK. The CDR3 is CASSQTAVGAAQYF. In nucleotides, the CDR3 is TGTGCCAGCAGCCAGACAGCGGTGGGGGCGGCCCAGTACTTC. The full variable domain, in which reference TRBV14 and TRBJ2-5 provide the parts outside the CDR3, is EAGVTQFPSHSVIEKGQTVTLRCDPISGHDNLYWYRRVMGKEIKFLLHFVKESKQDESGMPNNRFLAERTGGTYSTLKVQPAELEDSGVYFCASSQTAVGAAQYFGPGTRLLVL.

In DNA, the CDR3 is TGCGCCAGCAGGCTAGCGGGGGGGGAAGAGACCCAGTACTTC. Translating it yields CASRLAGGEETQYF. The rearrangement links TRBV5-1 to TRBJ2-5, with 12 bases lining up with TRBD2. The CDR3 length is 14 residues. Germline V gene lookup returns CDR1 SGHRS and CDR2 YFSETQ. Unmatched junction bases numbered 2, after V lost 5 bases and J lost 3 bases.

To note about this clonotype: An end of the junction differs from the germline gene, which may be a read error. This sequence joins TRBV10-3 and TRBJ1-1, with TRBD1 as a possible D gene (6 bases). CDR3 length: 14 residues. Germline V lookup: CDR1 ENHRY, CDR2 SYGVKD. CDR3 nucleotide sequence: TGTGGCATACTGCCGGGCCAGGGGCACACTGAGGCTTTCTTT. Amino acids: CGILPGQGHTEAFF.

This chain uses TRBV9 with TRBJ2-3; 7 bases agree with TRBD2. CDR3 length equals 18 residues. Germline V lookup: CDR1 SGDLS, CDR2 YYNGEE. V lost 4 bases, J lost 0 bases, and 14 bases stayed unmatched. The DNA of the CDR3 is TGTGCCAGCAGCCCACGATTGACTAGCCCACAAAGCACAGATACGCAGTATTTT. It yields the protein CASSPRLTSPQSTDTQYF.

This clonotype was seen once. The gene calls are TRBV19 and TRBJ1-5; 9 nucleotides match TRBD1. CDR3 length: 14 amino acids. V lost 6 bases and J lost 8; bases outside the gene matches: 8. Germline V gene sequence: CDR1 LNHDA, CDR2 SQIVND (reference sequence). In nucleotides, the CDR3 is TGTGCCAGTAGCCGGTGGACAGGGGAGGAGCCCCAGCATTTT. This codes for CASSRWTGEEPQHF. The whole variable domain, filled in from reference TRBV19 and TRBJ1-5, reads DGGITQSPKYLFRKEGQNVTLSCEQNLNHDAMYWYRQDPGQGLRLIYYSQIVNDFQKGDIAEGYSVSREKKESFPLTVTSAQKNPTAFYLCASSRWTGEEPQHFGDGTRLSIL.

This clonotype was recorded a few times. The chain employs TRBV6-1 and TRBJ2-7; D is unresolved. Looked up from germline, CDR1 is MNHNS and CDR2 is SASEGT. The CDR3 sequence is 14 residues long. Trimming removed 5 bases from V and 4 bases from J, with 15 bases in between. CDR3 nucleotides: TGTGCCAGCAGTCCCACTTCCCCAGGATACGAGCAGTACTTC. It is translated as CASSPTSPGYEQYF.

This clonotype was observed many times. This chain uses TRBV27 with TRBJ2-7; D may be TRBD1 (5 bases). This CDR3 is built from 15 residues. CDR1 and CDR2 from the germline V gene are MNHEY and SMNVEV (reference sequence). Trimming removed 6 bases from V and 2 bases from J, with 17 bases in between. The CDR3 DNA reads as TGTGCCAGCAGGAGCCTGACGGACACCACCTACGAGCAGTACTTC. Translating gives CASRSLTDTTYEQYF.

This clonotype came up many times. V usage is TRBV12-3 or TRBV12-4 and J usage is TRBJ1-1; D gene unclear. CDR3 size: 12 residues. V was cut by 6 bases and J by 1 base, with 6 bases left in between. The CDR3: CASRKSNTEAFF. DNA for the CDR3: TGTGCCAGCAGGAAATCGAACACTGAAGCTTTCTTT.

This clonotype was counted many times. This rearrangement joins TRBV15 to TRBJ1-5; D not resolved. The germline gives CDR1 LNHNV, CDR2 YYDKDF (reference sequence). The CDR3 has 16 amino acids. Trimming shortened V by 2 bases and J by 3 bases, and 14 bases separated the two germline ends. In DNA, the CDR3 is TGTGCCACCAGCAGATACCCAAGAGAGGTCAATCAGCCCCAGCATTTT. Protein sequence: CATSRYPREVNQPQHF.

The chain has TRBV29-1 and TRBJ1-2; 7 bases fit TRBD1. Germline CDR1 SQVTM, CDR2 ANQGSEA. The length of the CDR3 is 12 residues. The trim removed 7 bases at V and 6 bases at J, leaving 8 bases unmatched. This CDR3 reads CSGETGTDGYTF. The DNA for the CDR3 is TGCAGCGGGGAAACCGGGACAGATGGCTACACCTTC.

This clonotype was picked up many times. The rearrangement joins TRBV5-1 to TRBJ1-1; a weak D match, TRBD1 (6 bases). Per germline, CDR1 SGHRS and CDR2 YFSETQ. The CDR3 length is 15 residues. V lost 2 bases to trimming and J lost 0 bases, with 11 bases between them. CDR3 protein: CASSFGDTMNTEAFF. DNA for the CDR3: TGCGCCAGCAGCTTTGGGGACACCATGAACACTGAAGCTTTCTTT. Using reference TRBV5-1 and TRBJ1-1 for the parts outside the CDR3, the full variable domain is KAGVTQTPRYLIKTRGQQVTLSCSPISGHRSVSWYQQTPGQGLQFLFEYFSETQRNKGNFPGRFSGRQFSNSRSEMNVSTLELGDSALYLCASSFGDTMNTEAFFGQGTRLTVV.

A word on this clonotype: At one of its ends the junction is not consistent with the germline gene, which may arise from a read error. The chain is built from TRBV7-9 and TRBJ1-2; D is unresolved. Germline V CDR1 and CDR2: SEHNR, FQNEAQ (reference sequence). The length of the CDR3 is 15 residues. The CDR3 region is CASSHFGRTNYGYTF. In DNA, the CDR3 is TGCGCCAGCAGCCATTTCGGACGGACCAACTATGGCTACACCTTC.

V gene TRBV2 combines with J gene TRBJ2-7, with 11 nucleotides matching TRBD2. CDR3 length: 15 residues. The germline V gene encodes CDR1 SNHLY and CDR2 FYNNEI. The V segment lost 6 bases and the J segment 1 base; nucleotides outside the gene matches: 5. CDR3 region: CASRLAGVGSYEQYF. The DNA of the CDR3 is TGTGCCAGCAGACTAGCGGGAGTAGGTTCCTACGAGCAGTACTTC.

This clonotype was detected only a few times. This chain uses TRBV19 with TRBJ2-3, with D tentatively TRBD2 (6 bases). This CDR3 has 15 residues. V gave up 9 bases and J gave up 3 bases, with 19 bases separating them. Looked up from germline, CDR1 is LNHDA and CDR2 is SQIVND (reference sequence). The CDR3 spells CASLDTGRRTDTQYF. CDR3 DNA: TGTGCCAGCCTAGATACCGGGAGAAGGACAGATACGCAGTATTTT.

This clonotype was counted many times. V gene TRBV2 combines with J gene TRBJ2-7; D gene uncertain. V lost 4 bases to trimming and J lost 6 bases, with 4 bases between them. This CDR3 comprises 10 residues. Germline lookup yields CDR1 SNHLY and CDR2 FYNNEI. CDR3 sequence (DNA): TGTGCCAGCAGTGGGGGCGAGCAGTACTTC. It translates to CASSGGEQYF.

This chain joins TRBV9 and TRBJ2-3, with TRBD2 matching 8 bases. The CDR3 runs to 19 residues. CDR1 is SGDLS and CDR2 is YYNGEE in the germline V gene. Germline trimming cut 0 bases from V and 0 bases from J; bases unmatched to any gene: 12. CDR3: CASSVGASGRLSSTDTQYF. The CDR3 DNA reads TGTGCCAGCAGCGTAGGAGCCAGCGGGAGACTCTCTAGCACAGATACGCAGTATTTT. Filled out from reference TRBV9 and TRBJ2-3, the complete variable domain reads DSGVTQTPKHLITATGQRVTLRCSPRSGDLSVYWYQQSLDQGLQFLIQYYNGEERAKGNILERFSAQQFPDLHSELNLSSLELGDSALYFCASSVGASGRLSSTDTQYFGPGTRLTVL.

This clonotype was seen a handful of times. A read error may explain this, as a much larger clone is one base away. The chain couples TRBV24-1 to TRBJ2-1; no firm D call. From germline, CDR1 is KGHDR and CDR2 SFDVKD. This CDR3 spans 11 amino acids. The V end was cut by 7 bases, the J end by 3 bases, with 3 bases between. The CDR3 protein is CATRDYNEQFF. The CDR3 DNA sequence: TGTGCCACCAGAGACTACAATGAGCAGTTCTTC.

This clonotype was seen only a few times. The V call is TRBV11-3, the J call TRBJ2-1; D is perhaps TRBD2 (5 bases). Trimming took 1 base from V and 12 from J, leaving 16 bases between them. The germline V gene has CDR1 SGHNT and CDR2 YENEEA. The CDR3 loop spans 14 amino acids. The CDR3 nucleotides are TGTGCCAGCAGCTTAGGGCCTAGCACCCTAGGGCAGTTCTTC. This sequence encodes CASSLGPSTLGQFF.

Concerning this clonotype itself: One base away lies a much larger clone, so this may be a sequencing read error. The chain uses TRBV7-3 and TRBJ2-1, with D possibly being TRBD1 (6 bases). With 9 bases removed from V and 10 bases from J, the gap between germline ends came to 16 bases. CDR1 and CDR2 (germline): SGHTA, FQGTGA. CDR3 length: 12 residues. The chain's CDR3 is CASRDTSYEQFF. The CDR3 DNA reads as TGTGCCAGTCGGGACACTTCCTACGAGCAGTTCTTC.

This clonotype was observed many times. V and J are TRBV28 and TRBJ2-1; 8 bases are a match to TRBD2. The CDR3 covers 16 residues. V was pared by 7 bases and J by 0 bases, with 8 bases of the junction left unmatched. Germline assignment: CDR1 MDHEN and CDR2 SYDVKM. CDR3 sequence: CASISPGLVSYNEQFF. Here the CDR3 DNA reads TGTGCCAGCATATCCCCGGGACTAGTCTCCTACAATGAGCAGTTCTTC.